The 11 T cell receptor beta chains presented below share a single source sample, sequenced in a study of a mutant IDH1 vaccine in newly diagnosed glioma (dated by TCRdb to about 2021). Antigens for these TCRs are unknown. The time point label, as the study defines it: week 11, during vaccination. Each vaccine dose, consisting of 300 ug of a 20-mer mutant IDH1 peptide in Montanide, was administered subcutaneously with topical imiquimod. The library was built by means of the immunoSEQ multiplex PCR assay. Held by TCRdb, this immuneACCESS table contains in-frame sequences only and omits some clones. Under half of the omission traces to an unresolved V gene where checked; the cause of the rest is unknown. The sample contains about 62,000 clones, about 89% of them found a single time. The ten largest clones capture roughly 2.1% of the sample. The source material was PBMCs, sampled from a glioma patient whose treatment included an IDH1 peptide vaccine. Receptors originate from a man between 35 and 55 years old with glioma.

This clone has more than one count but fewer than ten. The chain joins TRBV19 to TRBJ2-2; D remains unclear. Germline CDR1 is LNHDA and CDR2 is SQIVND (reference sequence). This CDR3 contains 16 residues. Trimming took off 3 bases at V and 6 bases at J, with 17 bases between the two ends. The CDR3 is CASSISVGYGAGELFF. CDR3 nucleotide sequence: TGTGCCAGTAGTATTTCAGTGGGGTATGGTGCCGGGGAGCTGTTTTTT.

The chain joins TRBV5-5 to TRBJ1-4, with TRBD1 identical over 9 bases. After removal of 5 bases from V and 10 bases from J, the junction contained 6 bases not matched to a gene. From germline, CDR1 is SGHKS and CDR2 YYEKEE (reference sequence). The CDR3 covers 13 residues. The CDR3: CASSDGQGRKLFF. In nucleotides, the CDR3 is TGTGCCAGCAGTGACGGACAGGGGAGAAAACTGTTTTTT.

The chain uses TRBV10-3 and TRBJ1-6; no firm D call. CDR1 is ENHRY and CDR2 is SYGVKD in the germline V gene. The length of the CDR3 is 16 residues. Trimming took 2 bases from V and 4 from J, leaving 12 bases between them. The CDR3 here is CAISEIVAEYNSPLHF. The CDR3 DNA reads TGTGCCATCAGTGAGATAGTCGCAGAGTATAATTCACCCCTCCACTTT.

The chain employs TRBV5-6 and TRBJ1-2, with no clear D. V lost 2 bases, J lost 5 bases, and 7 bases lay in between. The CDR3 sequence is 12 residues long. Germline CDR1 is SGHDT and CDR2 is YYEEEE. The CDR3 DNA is TGTGCCAGCAGCTTACTTCTGTATGGCTACACCTTC. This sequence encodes CASSLLLYGYTF.

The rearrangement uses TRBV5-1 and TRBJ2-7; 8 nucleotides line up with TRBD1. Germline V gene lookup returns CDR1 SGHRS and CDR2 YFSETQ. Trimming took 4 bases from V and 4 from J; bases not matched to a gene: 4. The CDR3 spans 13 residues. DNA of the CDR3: TGCGCCAGCAGCGACGACAGGGGTTACGAGCAGTACGTC. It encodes CASSDDRGYEQYV.

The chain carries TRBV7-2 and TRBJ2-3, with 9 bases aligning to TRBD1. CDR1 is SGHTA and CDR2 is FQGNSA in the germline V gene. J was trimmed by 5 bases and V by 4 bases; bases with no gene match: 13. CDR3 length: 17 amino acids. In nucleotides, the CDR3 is TGTGCCAGCAGCTCACCCAGGGACAGGGCTAAGGGAGATACGCAGTATTTT. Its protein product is CASSSPRDRAKGDTQYF. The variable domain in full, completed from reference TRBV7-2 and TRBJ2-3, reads GAGVSQSPSNKVTEKGKDVELRCDPISGHTALYWYRQSLGQGLEFLIYFQGNSAPDKSGLPSDRFSAERTGGSVSTLTIQRTQQEDSAVYLCASSSPRDRAKGDTQYFGPGTRLTVL.

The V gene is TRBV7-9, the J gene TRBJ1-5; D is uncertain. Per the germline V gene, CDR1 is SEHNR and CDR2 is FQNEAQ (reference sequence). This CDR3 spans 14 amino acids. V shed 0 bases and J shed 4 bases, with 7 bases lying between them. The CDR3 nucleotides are TGTGCCAGCAGCTTAGCAGGGAGTAATCAGCCCCAGCATTTT. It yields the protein CASSLAGSNQPQHF.

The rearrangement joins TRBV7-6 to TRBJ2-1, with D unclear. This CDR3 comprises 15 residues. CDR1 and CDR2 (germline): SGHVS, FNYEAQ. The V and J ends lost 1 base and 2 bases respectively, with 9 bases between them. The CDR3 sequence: CASSLEQLTYNEQFF. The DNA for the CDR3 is TGTGCCAGCAGCTTAGAACAGCTAACCTACAATGAGCAGTTCTTC.

The chain's CDR3 is CASSLADNYEQYV. The CDR3, as DNA: TGTGCCAGCAGCTTAGCGGACAACTACGAGCAGTACGTC. The V call is TRBV11-2, the J call TRBJ2-7, with a tentative D call TRBD1 (5 bases). Deletions cut 1 base from V and 3 bases from J, with 7 bases between. Looked up from germline, CDR1 is SGHAT and CDR2 is FQNNGV. CDR3 length: 13 amino acids.

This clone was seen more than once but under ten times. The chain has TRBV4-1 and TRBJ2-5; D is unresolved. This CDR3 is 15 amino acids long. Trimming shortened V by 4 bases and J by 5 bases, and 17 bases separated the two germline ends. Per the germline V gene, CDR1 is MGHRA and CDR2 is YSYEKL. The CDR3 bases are TGCGCCAGCAGCCTCGACGCTACCCTGTTGGAGACCCAGTACTTC. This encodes CASSLDATLLETQYF.

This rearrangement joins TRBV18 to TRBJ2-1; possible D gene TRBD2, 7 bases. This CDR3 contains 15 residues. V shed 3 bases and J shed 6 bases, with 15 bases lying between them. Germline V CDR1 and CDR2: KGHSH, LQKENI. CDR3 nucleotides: TGTGCCAGCTCACCGCCAGAGGGGGGGCTCAATGAGCAGTTCTTC. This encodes CASSPPEGGLNEQFF.